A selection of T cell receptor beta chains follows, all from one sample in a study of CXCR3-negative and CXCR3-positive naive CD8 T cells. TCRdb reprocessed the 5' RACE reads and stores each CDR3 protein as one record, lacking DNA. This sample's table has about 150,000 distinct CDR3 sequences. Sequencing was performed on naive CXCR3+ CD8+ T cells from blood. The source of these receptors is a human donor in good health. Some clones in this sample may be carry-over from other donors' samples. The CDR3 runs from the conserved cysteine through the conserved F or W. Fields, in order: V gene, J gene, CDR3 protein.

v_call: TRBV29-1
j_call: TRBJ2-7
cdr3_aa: CSVEGRGETYEQYF

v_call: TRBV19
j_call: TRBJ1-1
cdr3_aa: CASSWDSGAQAFF

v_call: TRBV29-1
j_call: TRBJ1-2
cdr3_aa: CSVEARPAGYTF

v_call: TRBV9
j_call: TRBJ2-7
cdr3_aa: CASSAGDASYEQYF

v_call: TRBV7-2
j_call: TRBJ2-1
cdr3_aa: CASSLILAGTYNEQFF

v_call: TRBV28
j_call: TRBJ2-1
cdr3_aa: CASSFQRFDNEQFF

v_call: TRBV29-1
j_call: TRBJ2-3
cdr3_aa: CSVDHRTEAPDTQYF

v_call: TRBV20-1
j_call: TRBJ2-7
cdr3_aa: CSARVRTGMEEQYF

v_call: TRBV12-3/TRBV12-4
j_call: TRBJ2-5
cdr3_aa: CASSSGGGTQYF

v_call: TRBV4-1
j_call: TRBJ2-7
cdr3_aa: CASSQGEGGGYEQYF

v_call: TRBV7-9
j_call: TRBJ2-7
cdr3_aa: CASGKGSYEQYF

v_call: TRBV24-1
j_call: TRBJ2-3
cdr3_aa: CATSDLTDLTDTQYF

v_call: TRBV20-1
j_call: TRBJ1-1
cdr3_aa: CSARDPGRGDTEAFF

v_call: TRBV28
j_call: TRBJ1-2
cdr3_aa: CASSLDGALGYTF

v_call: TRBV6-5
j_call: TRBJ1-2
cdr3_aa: CASSAGNGYTF

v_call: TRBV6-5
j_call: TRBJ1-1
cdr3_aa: CASSYSGLAHTEAFF

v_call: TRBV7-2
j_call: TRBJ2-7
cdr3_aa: CASSYLGTAPSYEQYF

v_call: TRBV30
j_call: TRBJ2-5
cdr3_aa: CAWSGPEETQYF

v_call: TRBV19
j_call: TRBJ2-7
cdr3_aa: CASSIGHSGSYEQYF

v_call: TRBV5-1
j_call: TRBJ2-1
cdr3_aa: CASSLRILTRDNEQFF

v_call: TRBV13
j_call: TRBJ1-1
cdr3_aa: CASSLALGLGPEAFF

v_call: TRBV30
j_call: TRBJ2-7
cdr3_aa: CAWSVRAIPYEQYF

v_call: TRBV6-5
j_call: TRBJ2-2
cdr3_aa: CASSYHTGELFF

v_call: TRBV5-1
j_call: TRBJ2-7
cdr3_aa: CASSPPGLVNSYEQYF

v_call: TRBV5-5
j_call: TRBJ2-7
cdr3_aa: CASSLGGMGTYEQYF

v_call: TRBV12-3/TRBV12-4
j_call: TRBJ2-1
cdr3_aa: CASSPETDWDEQFF

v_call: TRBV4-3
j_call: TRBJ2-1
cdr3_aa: CASSQAQTPSYNEQFF

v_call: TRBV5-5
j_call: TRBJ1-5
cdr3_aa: CASSLVEGNQPQHF

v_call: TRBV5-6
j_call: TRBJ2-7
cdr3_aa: CASSFGTSGRSSYEQYF

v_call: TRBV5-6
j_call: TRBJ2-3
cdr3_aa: CASSQLAGWYRSTDTQYF

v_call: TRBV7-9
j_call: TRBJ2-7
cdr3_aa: CASSPPAVAYEQYF

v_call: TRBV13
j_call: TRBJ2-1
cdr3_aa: CASSLLQDEQFF

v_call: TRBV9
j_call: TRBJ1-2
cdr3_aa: CASSVETAGLASYGYTF

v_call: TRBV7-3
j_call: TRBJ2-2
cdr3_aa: CASSLRGGGTGELFF

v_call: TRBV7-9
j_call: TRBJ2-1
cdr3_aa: CASSSRSSGGDDEQFF